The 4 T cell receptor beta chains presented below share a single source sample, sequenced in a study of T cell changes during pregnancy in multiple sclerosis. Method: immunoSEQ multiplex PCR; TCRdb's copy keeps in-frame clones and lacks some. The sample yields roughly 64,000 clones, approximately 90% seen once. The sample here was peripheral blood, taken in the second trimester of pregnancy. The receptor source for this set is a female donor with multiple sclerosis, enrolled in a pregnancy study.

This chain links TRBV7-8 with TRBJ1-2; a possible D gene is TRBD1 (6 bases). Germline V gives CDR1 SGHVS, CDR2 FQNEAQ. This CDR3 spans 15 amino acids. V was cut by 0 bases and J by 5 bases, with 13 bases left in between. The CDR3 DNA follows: TGTGCCAGCAGCTTAGCGGCAGGGGCACGGTATGGCTACACCTTC. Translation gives CASSLAAGARYGYTF. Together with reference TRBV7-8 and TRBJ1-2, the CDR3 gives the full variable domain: GAGVSQSPRYKVAKRGQDVALRCDPISGHVSLFWYQQALGQGPEFLTYFQNEAQLDKSGLPSDRFFAERPEGSVSTLKIQRTQQEDSAVYLCASSLAAGARYGYTFGSGTRLTVV.

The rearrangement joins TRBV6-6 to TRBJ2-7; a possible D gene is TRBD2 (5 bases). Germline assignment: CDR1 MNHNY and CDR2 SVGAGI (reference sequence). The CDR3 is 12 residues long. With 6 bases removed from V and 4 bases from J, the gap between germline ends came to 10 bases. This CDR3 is CASRGSGYEQYF. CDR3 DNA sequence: TGTGCCAGCAGGGGGAGCGGATACGAGCAGTACTTC.

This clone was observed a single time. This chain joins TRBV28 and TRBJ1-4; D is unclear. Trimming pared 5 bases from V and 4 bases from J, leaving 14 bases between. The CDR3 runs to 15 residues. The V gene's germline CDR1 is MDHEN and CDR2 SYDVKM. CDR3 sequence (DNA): TGTGCCAGCAGTCCCAAGACTGATCATAATGAAAAACTGTTTTTT. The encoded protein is CASSPKTDHNEKLFF.

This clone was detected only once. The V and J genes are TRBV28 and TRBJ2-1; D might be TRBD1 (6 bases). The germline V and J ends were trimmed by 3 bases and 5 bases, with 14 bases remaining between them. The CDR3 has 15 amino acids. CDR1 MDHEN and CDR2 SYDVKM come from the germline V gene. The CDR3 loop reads CASSFTGIVNNEQFF. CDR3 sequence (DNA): TGTGCCAGCAGTTTTACAGGGATCGTGAACAATGAGCAGTTCTTC.